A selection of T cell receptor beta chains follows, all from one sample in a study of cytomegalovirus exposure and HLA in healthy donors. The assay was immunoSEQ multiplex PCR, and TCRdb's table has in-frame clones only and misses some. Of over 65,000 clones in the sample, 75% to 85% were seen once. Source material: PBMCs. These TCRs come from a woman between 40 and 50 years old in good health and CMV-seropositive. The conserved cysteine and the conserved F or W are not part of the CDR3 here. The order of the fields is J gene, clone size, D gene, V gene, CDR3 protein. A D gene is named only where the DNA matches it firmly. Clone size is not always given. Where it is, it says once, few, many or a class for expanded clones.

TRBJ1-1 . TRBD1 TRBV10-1 ASRQGTVGEAF
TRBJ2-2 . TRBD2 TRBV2 ASRPSGKVTGELF
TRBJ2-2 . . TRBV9 ASSPGMENTGELF
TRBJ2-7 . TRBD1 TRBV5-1 ASSLLTGYEQY
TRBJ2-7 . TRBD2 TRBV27 ASSSAGGAIYEQY
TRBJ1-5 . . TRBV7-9 ASGGNGQPQH
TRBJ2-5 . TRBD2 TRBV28 ASSYYLAGDTQETQY
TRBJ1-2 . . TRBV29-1 SVDYQGAGYGYT
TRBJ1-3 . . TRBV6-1 ASRNVASGNTIY
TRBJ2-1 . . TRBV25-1 ASSELASSYNEQF
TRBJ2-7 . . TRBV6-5 ASSFTQGNEQY
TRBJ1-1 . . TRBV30 AWYPPTGGTTEAF
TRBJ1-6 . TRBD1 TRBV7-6 ASSSQGGGYNSPLH
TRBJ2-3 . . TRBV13 ASSPRAVGWGTDTQY
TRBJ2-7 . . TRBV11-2 ASSFGDRTYEQY
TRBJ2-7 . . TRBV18 ASSPRVTERYTGKYEQY
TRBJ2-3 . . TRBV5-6 ASSFGGSTDTQY
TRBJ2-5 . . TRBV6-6 ASRPAEETQY
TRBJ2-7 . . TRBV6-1 ASSPPDTRIYEQY
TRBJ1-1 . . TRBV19 ASSIGAWNTEAF
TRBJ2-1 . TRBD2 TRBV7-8 ASSRLAGNNYNEQF
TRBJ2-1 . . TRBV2 ASSRGTYNEQF
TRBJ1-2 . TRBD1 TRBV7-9 ASSSMHGTGGYYGYT
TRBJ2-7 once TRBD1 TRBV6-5 ASSYGQASYEQY
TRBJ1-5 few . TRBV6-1 AGRRGNQPQH
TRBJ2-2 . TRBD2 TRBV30 AWTLAGGHTGELF
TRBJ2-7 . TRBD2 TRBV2 ASGRGIGLYEQY
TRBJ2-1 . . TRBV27 ASSPGDGNEQF
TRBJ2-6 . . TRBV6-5 ASRLPGSGANVLT
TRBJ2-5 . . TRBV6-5 ASLGEGLKTQY
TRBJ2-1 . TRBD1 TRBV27 ASSRDRVTNEQF
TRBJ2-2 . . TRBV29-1 SVVQVGPGTGELF
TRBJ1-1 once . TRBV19 ASSIDQARTNTEAF
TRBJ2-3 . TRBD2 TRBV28 ASSPPGLAGVREQY
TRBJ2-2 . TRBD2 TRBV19 ASSISLAGGKTGELF
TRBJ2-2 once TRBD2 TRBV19 ASSNPGLAGTGELF
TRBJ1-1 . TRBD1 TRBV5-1 ASSLLTGQSEAF
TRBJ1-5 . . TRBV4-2 ASSQQSNQPQH
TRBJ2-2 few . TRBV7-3 ASSPSQPAGELF
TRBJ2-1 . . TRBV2 ANQGGKTYNEQF
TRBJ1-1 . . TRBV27 ASRPVYSQNTEAF
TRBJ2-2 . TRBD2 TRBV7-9 ASSLLAGDRTGELF
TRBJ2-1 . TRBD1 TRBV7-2 ASSQGQGGNEQF
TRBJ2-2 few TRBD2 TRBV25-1 ASSGPSGYTGELF
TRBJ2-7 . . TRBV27 ASSFFRGYEQY
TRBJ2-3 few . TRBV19 ASSITRGEEDTQY
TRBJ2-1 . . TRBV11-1 ASSLKVRGFNEQF
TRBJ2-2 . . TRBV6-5 ASSYGGAGELF